This T cell receptor beta chain was captured in a study of CD8+CD57+ T cells in acquired aplastic anemia. On the study more broadly: Roughly 3.2 ug was the average amount of DNA from sorted CD4+ and CD8+ cells. General study results and limits: Patients shared around 31 CD8+ CDR3 sequences with controls.

The CDR3 loop spans 11 amino acids. Trimming cost V 7 bases and J 6 bases, with 12 bases left between them. The germline CDR1 and CDR2 sequences are SQVTM and ANQGSEA. TCR beta VDJ and CDR3 were profiled, and genomic DNA was the template. Via MiXCR, TCRdb re-called the reads, giving one row per CDR3 protein. The sample yields some 190,000 distinct CDR3 sequences, around 50% seen once. This clonotype was counted at least ten times. Its antigen is unknown. The chain is built from TRBV29-1 and TRBJ1-1; no definite D call. The sample comprised sorted CD4+, CD8+, or CD8+CD57+ T cells (not recorded which) from PBMCs. The source of this sequence is a human donor in good health, serving as a control. CDR3 amino acids: CSAKSSPEAFF. The DNA for the CDR3 is TGCAGCGCCAAGAGTAGCCCTGAAGCTTTCTTT.